This TCR beta chain was identified in a study of TIL therapy for anti-PD-1-resistant metastatic lung cancer. Study-level information: Median patient age was almost 55, ranging about 35-80 years. Tumors carried a median roughly 1.6 non-synonymous mutations per megabase.

This was the immunoSEQ v3 assay. Libraries were prepared by immunoSEQ multiplex PCR; TCRdb keeps only in-frame clonotypes and omits some of them. Of tens of thousands of clones in the sample, roughly 85% were seen once. Regarding time point: pre-treatment sample, taken before nivolumab and TIL therapy. Trimming removed 3 bases at V and 0 bases at J, with 18 bases between. This CDR3 is built from 17 residues. From germline, CDR1 is SNHLY and CDR2 FYNNEI. V usage is TRBV2 and J usage is TRBJ2-7, with a possible D match to TRBD2 (7 bases). The TCR originated in a man between 70 and 80 years old with non-small cell lung cancer. Sequencing was performed on blood, taken at baseline. CDR3 residues: CASSDASGGDTSYEQYF. The DNA of the CDR3 is TGTGCCAGCAGTGACGCTTCTGGGGGGGACACCTCCTACGAGCAGTACTTC.